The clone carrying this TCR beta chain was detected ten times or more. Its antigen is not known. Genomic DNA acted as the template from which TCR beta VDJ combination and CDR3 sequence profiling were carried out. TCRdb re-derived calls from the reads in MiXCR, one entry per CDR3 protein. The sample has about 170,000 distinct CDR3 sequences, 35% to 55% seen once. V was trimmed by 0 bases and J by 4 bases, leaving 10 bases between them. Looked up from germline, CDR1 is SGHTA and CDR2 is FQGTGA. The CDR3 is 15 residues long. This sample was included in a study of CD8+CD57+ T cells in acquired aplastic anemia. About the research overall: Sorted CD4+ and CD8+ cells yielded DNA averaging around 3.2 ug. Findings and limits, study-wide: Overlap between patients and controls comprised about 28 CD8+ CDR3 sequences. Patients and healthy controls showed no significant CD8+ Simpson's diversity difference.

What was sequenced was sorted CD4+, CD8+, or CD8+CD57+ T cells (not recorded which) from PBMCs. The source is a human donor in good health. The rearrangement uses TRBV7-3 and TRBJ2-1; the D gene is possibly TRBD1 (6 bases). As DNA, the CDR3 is TGTGCCAGCAGCTTAACCGGGACAACTTACAATGAGCAGTTCTTC. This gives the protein CASSLTGTTYNEQFF.